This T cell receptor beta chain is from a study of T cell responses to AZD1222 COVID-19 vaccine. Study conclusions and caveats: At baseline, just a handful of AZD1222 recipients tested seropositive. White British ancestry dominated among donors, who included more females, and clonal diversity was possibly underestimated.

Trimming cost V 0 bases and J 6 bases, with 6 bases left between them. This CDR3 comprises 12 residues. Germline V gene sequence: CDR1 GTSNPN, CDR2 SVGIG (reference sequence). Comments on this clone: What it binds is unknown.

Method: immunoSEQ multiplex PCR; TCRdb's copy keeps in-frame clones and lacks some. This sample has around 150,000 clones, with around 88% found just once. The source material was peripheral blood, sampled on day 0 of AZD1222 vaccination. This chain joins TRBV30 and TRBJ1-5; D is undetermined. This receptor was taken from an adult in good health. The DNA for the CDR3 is TGTGCCTGGAGTGTACCATTTCAGCCCCAGCATTTT. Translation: CAWSVPFQPQHF. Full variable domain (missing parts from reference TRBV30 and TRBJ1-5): SQTIHQWPATLVQPVGSPLSLECTVEGTSNPNLYWYRQAAGRGLQLLFYSVGIGQISSEVPQNLSASRPQDRQFILSSKKLLLSDSGFYLCAWSVPFQPQHFGDGTRLSIL.